The 14 T cell receptor beta chains given below trace back to one sample, sequenced in a study of blood T cell repertoires in COVID-19 (dated by TCRdb to the early 2020s). Library prep was done by the immunoSEQ multiplex PCR assay. TCRdb obtained this table from immuneACCESS and retained in-frame rearrangements with V and J assigned. These tables miss some clones; where compared with another copy, unresolved V genes account for less than half of the shortfall, and the remainder is unexplained. In all, the sample holds 250,000 to 350,000 clones, and 75% to 90% of those were seen once. The ten top clones hold roughly 2.1% of the sample. Sample: peripheral blood. Receptor source: a woman aged 25 to 45 who had recovered from COVID-19.

In the case of this clone: An end of the junction does not agree with germline; a read error may underlie this. The chain uses TRBV6-5 and TRBJ2-7; no clear D gene. The germline gives CDR1 MNHEY, CDR2 SVGAGI. This CDR3 region has 11 residues. CDR3 loop: CASSYSDEQYF. The CDR3 DNA sequence: TGTGCCAGCAGTTACTCCGACGAGCAGTACTTC.

V gene TRBV19 combines with J gene TRBJ1-2; 7 bases match TRBD1. Trimming at V came to 6 bases and at J to 4 bases, leaving 5 bases not matched to a gene. The germline V gene encodes CDR1 LNHDA and CDR2 SQIVND (reference sequence). The CDR3 has 13 residues. CDR3 amino acids: CASSFRDSYGYTF. In DNA form, the CDR3 reads TGTGCCAGTAGCTTCCGGGACAGCTATGGCTACACCTTC. The whole variable domain, filled in from reference TRBV19 and TRBJ1-2, reads DGGITQSPKYLFRKEGQNVTLSCEQNLNHDAMYWYRQDPGQGLRLIYYSQIVNDFQKGDIAEGYSVSREKKESFPLTVTSAQKNPTAFYLCASSFRDSYGYTFGSGTRLTVV.

V is TRBV9 and J is TRBJ2-1; 12 bases fit TRBD2. Germline V gene sequence: CDR1 SGDLS, CDR2 YYNGEE. This CDR3 contains 15 residues. Unmatched junction bases numbered 8, after V lost 4 bases and J lost 9 bases. This CDR3 is CASSRRLAGVSEQFF. Written as DNA, the CDR3 is TGTGCCAGCAGCAGAAGACTAGCGGGAGTCAGTGAGCAGTTCTTC.

The chain is built from TRBV11-2 and TRBJ2-7; TRBD2 might be the D (6 bases). The V and J ends lost 5 bases and 5 bases respectively, with 19 bases between them. CDR1 and CDR2 from the germline V gene are SGHAT and FQNNGV. The length of the CDR3 is 15 residues. The CDR3 reads CASSIRDSGLNEQYF. The DNA of the CDR3 is TGTGCCAGCAGCATCCGGGACTCGGGTTTGAACGAGCAGTACTTC.

The J gene is TRBJ2-7, the V gene TRBV21-1; the table gives TRBD2 as D, unverified against the DNA. TRBV21-1 corresponds to a pseudogene. The CDR3 has 18 residues. The CDR3 loop reads CASSTSGAGGRASYEQYF. In DNA form, the CDR3 reads TGTGCCAGCAGCACATCCGGAGCGGGAGGACGCGCCTCCTACGAGCAGTACTTC.

About this clone: Within the sample, other DNA sequences also encode this same CDR3. The V call is TRBV7-3, the J call TRBJ2-5, with D possibly TRBD2 on 5 matching bases. The germline CDR1 and CDR2 sequences are SGHTA and FQGTGA. CDR3 length: 13 amino acids. Deletions cut 2 bases from V and 2 bases from J, with 6 bases between. CDR3 loop: CASSLSGQETQYF. In nucleotides, the CDR3 is TGTGCCAGCAGCTTATCGGGGCAAGAGACCCAGTACTTC.

CDR3 region: CASSTDRGYGYTF. The CDR3 DNA reads TGTGCCAGCAGCACCGACAGGGGTTATGGCTACACCTTC. This chain links TRBV7-2 with TRBJ1-2, with TRBD1 matching 8 bases. In germline, CDR1 is SGHTA, CDR2 FQGNSA. The CDR3 extends over 13 amino acids. J was trimmed by 5 bases and V by 5 bases; bases with no gene match: 4.

The rearrangement uses TRBV7-9 and TRBJ2-1, with D perhaps TRBD2 (6 bases). Germline CDR1 is SEHNR and CDR2 is FQNEAQ (reference sequence). This CDR3 has 19 amino acids. Trimming took 6 bases from V and 5 from J, leaving 29 bases between them. CDR3: CASRPPARDSTWRHNEQFF. CDR3 nucleotides: TGTGCCAGCAGACCCCCGGCCCGGGACTCCACTTGGAGGCACAATGAGCAGTTCTTC.

The genes are TRBV3-1 (or the pseudogene TRBV3-2) and TRBJ1-3; 10 positions agree with TRBD1. Germline values: CDR1 LGHDT, CDR2 YNNKEL (reference sequence). This CDR3 region has 18 residues. The ends lost 1 base at V and 4 bases at J; junction bases unmatched: 10. DNA for the CDR3: TGTGCCAGCAGCCAAGGCTTACCGGGACAGGGGAGAGGAAACACCATATATTTT. Its translation is CASSQGLPGQGRGNTIYF.

The chain couples TRBV25-1 to TRBJ1-6, with D possibly being TRBD1 (6 bases). The CDR3 loop spans 12 amino acids. Trimming left V 4 bases short and J 10 bases short, with 8 bases between. Per the germline V gene, CDR1 is MGHDK and CDR2 is SYGVNS. The CDR3 is CASSAQGSPLHF. The CDR3 DNA reads as TGTGCCAGCAGTGCACAGGGCTCACCCCTCCACTTT. The full variable domain, its missing parts supplied by reference TRBV25-1 and TRBJ1-6, is EADIYQTPRYLVIGTGKKITLECSQTMGHDKMYWYQQDPGMELHLIHYSYGVNSTEKGDLSSESTVSRIRTEHFPLTLESARPSHTSQYLCASSAQGSPLHFGNGTRLTVT.

The gene calls are TRBV5-4 and TRBJ2-4, with a tentative D call TRBD2 (6 bases). The ends were cut back, 5 bases at V and 2 bases at J, with 14 bases in the middle. Germline CDR1 reads SGHNT; CDR2 reads YYREEE (reference sequence). The CDR3 is made up of 15 amino acids. Here the CDR3 reads CASSHGGITKNIQYF. For the CDR3, the DNA is TGTGCCAGCAGTCACGGGGGTATAACCAAAAACATTCAGTACTTC.

To note about this clone: The same CDR3 is also encoded by other DNA sequences in this sample. V gene TRBV28 combines with J gene TRBJ2-1; 7 positions match TRBD1. The ends lost 6 bases at V and 1 base at J; junction bases unmatched: 3. Germline assignment: CDR1 MDHEN and CDR2 SYDVKM. There are 14 residues in the CDR3. The chain's CDR3 is CASSPGGSYNEQFF. CDR3 DNA: TGTGCCAGCAGCCCAGGGGGATCCTACAATGAGCAGTTCTTC.

This chain joins TRBV5-8 and TRBJ2-1; 12 positions agree with TRBD1. CDR3 length: 15 residues. V shed 3 bases, J shed 8 bases, and the junction held 6 bases outside the gene matches. Per the germline V gene, CDR1 is SGHTS and CDR2 is YDEGEE. DNA of the CDR3: TGTGCCAGCAGCTGGGGACAGGGGGCGGGCGATGAGCAGTTCTTC. This codes for CASSWGQGAGDEQFF.

This chain links TRBV7-2 with TRBJ1-2, with D unresolved. Trimming pared 2 bases from V and 2 bases from J, leaving 9 bases between. The CDR3 extends over 14 amino acids. Germline V CDR1 and CDR2: SGHTA, FQGNSA. CDR3 sequence reads: CASSLPPENYGYTF. CDR3 DNA: TGTGCCAGCAGCTTACCTCCGGAGAACTATGGCTACACCTTC.